This T cell receptor beta chain was sequenced during a study of TIL therapy for anti-PD-1-resistant metastatic lung cancer. Background on the study: Patients had a median age of about 50 years (range roughly 35-80).

Remarks on this clone: The antigen is unknown.

Time point here: pre-treatment sample, taken before nivolumab and TIL therapy. General study results and limits: The cohort had more treatment-naive, never-smoker and oncogene-addicted patients than typical.

This was the immunoSEQ v3 assay. Assay: immunoSEQ multiplex PCR; the TCRdb copy retains only in-frame clones and omits some. Of about 52,000 clones in the sample, around three quarters were seen once. The V gene's germline CDR1 is MNHEY and CDR2 SVGAGI. J lost 10 bases, V lost 6 bases, and 14 bases had no gene match. The CDR3 is 14 amino acids. The TCR comes from a woman aged 30 to 85 with non-small cell lung cancer. The V and J genes are TRBV6-5 and TRBJ1-1, with TRBD1 matching over 7 bases. This specimen consisted of blood, obtained at baseline. The CDR3 spells CASRLRDSRLRAFF. The CDR3 DNA reads as TGTGCCAGCAGACTACGGGACAGCCGACTACGAGCTTTCTTT.